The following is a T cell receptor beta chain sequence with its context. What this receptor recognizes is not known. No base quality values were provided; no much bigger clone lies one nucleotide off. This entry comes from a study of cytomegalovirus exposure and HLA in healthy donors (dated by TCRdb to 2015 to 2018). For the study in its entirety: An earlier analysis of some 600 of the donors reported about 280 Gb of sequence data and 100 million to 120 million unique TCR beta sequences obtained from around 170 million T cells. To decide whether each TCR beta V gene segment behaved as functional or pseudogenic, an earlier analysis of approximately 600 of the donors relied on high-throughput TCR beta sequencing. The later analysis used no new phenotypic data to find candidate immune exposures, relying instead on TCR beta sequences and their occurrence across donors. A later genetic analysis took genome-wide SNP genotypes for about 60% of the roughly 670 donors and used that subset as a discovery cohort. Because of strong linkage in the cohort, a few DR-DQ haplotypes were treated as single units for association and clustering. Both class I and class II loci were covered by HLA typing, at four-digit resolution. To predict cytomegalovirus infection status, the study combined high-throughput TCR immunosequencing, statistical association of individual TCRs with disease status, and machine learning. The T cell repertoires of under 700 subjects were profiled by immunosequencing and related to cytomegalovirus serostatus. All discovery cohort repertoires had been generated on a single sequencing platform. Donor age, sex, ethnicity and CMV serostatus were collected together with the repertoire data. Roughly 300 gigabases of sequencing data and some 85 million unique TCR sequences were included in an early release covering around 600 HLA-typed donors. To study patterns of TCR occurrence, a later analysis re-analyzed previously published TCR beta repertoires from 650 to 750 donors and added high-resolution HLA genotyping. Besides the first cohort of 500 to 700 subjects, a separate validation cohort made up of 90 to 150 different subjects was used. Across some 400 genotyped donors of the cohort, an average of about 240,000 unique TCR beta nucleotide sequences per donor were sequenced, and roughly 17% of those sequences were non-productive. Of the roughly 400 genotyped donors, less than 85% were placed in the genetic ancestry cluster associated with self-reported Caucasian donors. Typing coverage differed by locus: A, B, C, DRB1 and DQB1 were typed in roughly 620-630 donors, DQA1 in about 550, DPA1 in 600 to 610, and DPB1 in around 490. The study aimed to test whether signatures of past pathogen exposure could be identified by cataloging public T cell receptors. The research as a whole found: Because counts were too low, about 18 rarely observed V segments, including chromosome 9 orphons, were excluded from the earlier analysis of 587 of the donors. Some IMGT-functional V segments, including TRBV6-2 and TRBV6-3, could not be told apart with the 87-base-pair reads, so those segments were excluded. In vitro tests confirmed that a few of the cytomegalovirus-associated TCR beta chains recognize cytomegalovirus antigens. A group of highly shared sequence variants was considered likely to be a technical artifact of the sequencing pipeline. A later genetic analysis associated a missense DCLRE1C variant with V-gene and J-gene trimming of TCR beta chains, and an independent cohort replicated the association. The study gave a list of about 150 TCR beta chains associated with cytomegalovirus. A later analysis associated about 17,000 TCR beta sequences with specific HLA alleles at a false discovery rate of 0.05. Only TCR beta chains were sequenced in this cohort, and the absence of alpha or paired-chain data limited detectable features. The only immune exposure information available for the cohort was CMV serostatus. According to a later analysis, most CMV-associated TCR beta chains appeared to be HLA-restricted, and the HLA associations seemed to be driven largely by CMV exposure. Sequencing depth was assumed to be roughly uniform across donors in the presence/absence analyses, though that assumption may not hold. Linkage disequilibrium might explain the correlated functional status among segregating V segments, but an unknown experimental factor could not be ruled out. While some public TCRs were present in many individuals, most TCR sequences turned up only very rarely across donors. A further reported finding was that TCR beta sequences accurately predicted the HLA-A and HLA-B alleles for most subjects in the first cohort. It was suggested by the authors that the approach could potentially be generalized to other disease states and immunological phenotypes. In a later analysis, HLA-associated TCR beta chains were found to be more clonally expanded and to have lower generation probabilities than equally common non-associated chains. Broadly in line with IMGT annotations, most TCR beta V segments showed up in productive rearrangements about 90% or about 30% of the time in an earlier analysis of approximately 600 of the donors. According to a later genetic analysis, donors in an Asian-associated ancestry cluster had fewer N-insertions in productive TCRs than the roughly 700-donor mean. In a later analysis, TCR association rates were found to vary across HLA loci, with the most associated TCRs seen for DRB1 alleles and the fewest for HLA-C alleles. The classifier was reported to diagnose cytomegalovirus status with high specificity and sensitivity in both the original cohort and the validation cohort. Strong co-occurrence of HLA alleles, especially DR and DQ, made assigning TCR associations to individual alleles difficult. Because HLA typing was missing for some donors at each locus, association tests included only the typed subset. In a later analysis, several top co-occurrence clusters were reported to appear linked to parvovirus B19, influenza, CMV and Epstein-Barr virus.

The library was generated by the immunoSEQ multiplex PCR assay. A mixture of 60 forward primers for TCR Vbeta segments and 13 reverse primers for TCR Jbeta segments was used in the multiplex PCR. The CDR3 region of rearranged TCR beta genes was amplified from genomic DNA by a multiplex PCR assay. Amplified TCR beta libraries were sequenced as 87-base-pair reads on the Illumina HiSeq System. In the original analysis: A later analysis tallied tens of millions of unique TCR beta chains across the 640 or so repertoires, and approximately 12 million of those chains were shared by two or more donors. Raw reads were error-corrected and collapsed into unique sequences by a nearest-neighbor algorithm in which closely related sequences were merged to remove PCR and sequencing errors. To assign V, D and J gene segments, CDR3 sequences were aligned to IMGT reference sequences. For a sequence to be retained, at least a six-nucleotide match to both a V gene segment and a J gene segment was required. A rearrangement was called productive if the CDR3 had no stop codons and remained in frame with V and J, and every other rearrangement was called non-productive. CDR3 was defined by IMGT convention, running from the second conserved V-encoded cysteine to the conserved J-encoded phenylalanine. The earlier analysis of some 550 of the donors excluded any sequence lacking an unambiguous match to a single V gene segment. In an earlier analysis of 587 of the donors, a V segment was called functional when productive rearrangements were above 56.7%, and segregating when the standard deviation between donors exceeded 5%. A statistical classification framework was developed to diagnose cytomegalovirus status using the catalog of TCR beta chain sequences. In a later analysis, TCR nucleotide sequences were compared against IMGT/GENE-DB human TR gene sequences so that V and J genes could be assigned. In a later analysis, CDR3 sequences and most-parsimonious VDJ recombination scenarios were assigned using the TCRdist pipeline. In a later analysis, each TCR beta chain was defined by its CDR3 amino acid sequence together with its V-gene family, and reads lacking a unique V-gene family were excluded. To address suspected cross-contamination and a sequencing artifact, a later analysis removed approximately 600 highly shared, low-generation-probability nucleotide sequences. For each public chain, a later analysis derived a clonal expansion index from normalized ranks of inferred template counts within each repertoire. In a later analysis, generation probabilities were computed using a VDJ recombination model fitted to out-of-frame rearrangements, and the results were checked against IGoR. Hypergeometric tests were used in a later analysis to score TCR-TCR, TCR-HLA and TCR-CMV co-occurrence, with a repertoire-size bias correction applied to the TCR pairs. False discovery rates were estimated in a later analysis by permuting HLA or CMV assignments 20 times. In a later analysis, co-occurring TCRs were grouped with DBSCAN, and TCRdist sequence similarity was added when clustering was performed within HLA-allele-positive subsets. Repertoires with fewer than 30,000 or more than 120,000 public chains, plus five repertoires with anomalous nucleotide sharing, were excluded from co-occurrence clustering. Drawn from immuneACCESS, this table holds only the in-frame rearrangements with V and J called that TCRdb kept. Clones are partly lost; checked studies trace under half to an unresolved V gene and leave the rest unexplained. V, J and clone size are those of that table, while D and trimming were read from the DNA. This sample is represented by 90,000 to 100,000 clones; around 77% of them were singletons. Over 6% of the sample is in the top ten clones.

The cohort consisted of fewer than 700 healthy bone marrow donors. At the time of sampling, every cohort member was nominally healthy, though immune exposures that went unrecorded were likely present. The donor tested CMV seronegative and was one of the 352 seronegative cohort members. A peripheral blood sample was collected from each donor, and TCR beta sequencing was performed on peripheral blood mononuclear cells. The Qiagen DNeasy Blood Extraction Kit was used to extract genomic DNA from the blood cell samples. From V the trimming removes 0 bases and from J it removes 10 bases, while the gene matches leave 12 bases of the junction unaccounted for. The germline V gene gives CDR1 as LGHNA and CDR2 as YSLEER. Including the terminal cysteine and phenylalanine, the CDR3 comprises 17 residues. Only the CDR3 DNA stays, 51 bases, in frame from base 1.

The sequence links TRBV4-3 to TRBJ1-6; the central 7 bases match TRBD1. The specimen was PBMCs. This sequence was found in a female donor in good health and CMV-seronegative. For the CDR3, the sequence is CASSQDQGDGYTSPLHF. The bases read TGCGCCAGCAGCCAAGATCAGGGGGACGGGTACACCTCACCCCTCCACTTT.